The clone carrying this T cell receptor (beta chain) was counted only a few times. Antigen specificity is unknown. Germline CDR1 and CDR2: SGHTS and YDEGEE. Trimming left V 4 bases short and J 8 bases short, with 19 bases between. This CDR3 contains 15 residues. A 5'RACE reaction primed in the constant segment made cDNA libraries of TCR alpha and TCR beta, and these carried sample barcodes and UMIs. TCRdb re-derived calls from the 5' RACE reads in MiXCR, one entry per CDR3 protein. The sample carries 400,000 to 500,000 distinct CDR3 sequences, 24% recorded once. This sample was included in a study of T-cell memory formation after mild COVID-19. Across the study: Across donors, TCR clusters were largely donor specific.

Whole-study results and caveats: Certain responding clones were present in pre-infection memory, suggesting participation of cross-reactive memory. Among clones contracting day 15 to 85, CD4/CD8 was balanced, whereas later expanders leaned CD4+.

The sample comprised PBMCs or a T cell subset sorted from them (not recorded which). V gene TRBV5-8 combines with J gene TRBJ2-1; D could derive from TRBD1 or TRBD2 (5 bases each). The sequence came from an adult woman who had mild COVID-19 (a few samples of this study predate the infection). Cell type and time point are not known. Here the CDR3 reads CASSTGPGESDEQFF. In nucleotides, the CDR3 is TGTGCCAGCAGCACGGGGCCTGGAGAGTCCGATGAGCAGTTCTTC.